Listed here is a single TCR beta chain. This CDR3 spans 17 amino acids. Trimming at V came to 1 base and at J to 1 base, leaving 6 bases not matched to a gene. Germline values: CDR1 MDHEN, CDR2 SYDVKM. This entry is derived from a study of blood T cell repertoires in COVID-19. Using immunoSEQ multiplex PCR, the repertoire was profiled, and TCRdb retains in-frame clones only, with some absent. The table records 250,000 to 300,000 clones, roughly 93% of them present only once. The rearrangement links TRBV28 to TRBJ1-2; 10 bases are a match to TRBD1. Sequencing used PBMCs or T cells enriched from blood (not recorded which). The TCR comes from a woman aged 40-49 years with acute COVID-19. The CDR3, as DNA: TGTGCCAGCAGTTTATTTGGACAGGGGGTCTTTAACTATGGCTACACCTTC. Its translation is CASSLFGQGVFNYGYTF.